Below are 19 T cell receptor beta chains sequenced from a single sample in a study of blood T cell repertoires in COVID-19. Sequencing was performed with immunoSEQ multiplex PCR; in TCRdb, only in-frame clones are kept and a portion is missing. The sample contains 250,000 to 300,000 clones, 70% to 90% of which appear only once. Sequenced material: peripheral blood. These receptor sequences come from a man in his fifties with active or convalescent COVID-19.

This rearrangement joins TRBV5-1 to TRBJ2-3; 11 bases are shared with TRBD2. Germline V gene lookup returns CDR1 SGHRS and CDR2 YFSETQ. V lost 4 bases to trimming and J lost 9 bases; unmatched junction nucleotides: 10. The CDR3 has 15 amino acids. CDR3 region: CASSTKGTSGVTQYF. Written as DNA, the CDR3 is TGCGCCAGCAGCACCAAAGGGACTAGCGGTGTGACGCAGTATTTT.

V is TRBV10-3 and J is TRBJ2-1, with TRBD1 identical over 10 bases. V dropped 7 bases and J dropped 4; count of bases not matched to a gene: 13. The CDR3 is 17 residues long. The germline V gene has CDR1 ENHRY and CDR2 SYGVKD. The DNA for the CDR3 is TGTGCCATCAAACAACAAACCGGGACAGGGGCTTACAATGAGCAGTTCTTC. Protein product: CAIKQQTGTGAYNEQFF.

This clone was counted between two and nine times. The V gene is TRBV4-3, the J gene TRBJ1-4, with D uncertain. CDR3 length: 15 residues. V shed 2 bases and J shed 6 bases, with 13 bases lying between them. The V gene's germline CDR1 is LGHNA and CDR2 YSLEER. CDR3 in DNA: TGCGCCAGCAGCCAACCCGGGGAGGAGTATGAAAAACTGTTTTTT. It encodes CASSQPGEEYEKLFF.

This clone came up a few times. The chain couples TRBV2 to TRBJ1-1; perhaps TRBD1 as D (5 bases). Per the germline V gene, CDR1 is SNHLY and CDR2 is FYNNEI. The CDR3 is 16 amino acids. V lost 6 bases and J 0 bases, leaving 17 bases between the germline ends. The CDR3 sequence is CASSETIRVMNTEAFF. CDR3 coding DNA: TGTGCCAGCAGCGAAACGATCAGGGTAATGAACACTGAAGCTTTCTTT. Full variable domain (remainder filled in from reference TRBV2 and TRBJ1-1): EPEVTQTPSHQVTQMGQEVILRCVPISNHLYFYWYRQILGQKVEFLVSFYNNEISEKSEIFDDQFSVERPDGSNFTLKIRSTKLEDSAMYFCASSETIRVMNTEAFFGQGTRLTVV.

This chain links TRBV28 with TRBJ1-4; no firm D call. Germline V CDR1 and CDR2: MDHEN, SYDVKM. The CDR3 is made up of 13 amino acids. V was clipped by 8 bases and J by 0 bases, with 7 bases between them. The CDR3 bases are TGTGCCAGCTACAGTGCAACTAATGAAAAACTGTTTTTT. As protein: CASYSATNEKLFF.

This clone has a handful of counts. This chain connects TRBV5-1 to TRBJ2-7; tentative D call: TRBD1 (6 bases). Germline-derived CDR1 and CDR2 are SGHRS and YFSETQ. The V and J ends lost 4 bases and 0 bases respectively, with 11 bases between them. The CDR3 contains 14 residues. CDR3 bases: TGCGCCAGCAGCGCGGACAGCACCTCCTACGAGCAGTACTTC. It codes for CASSADSTSYEQYF.

Concerning this clone: Other DNA variants within this sample encode the same CDR3. This chain joins TRBV5-1 and TRBJ1-1; D is possibly TRBD1 (6 bases). The length of the CDR3 is 14 residues. The germline gives CDR1 SGHRS, CDR2 YFSETQ. Deletions cut 3 bases from V and 2 bases from J, with 11 bases between. The CDR3 sequence is CASSSGTLNTEAFF. As DNA, the CDR3 is TGCGCCAGCAGCTCCGGGACACTTAACACTGAAGCTTTCTTT.

The chain links TRBV4-1 to TRBJ1-5; the match to TRBD1 covers 8 bases. The V gene's germline CDR1 is MGHRA and CDR2 YSYEKL. J lost 2 bases, V lost 5 bases, and 5 bases had no gene match. This CDR3 comprises 15 residues. CDR3 sequence: CASSEQGQGNQPQHF. The CDR3, as DNA: TGCGCCAGCAGCGAACAGGGACAGGGCAATCAGCCCCAGCATTTT.

V is TRBV10-3 and J is TRBJ2-7; tentative D call: TRBD1 (6 bases). CDR1 and CDR2 (germline): ENHRY, SYGVKD. This CDR3 comprises 14 residues. Deletions cut 5 bases from V and 4 bases from J, with 15 bases between. The CDR3 DNA sequence: TGTGCCATCAGTCGGACAGACCTTTTTTACGAGCAGTACTTC. Amino acids: CAISRTDLFYEQYF.

The chain combines TRBV28 with TRBJ1-1; unclear D gene. Germline V CDR1 and CDR2: MDHEN, SYDVKM. V lost 3 bases, J lost 1 base, and 12 bases lay in between. This CDR3 has 15 residues. CDR3 in DNA: TGTGCCAGCAGTTTCCCCCGACGGGGGAACACTGAAGCTTTCTTT. It specifies CASSFPRRGNTEAFF.

CDR3 sequence (DNA): TGCGCCAGCAGCTTGGGCCTAGCGGGAGGATCCGGGGAGACCCAGTACTTC. Its protein is CASSLGLAGGSGETQYF. The rearrangement uses TRBV5-1 and TRBJ2-5, with TRBD2 matching 11 bases. In germline, CDR1 is SGHRS, CDR2 YFSETQ. V gave up 0 bases and J gave up 5 bases; unmatched junction bases: 9. The CDR3 runs to 17 residues. Full variable domain (remainder filled in from reference TRBV5-1 and TRBJ2-5): KAGVTQTPRYLIKTRGQQVTLSCSPISGHRSVSWYQQTPGQGLQFLFEYFSETQRNKGNFPGRFSGRQFSNSRSEMNVSTLELGDSALYLCASSLGLAGGSGETQYFGPGTRLLVL.

This chain joins TRBV3-1 (or the pseudogene TRBV3-2) and TRBJ2-7, with D tentatively TRBD1 (6 bases). Germline V CDR1 and CDR2: LGHDT, YNNKEL (reference sequence). The CDR3 has 14 residues. V was cut by 0 bases and J by 3 bases, with 9 bases left in between. The CDR3 loop reads CASSQEGRGYEQYF. The CDR3 DNA is TGTGCCAGCAGCCAAGAGGGCAGGGGCTACGAGCAGTACTTC.

The V and J genes are TRBV5-4 and TRBJ2-4; no clear D. CDR3 length: 14 residues. The germline gives CDR1 SGHNT, CDR2 YYREEE (reference sequence). Trimming pared 0 bases from V and 6 bases from J, leaving 10 bases between. The CDR3 nucleotides are TGTGCCAGCAGCTTGGGGCCACCCTTAAACATTCAGTACTTC. Protein product: CASSLGPPLNIQYF.

The CDR3 DNA reads as TGTGCCAGCAGTTCCCCCAAACGGGACTCCGGCACAGATACGCAGTATTTT. Its protein product is CASSSPKRDSGTDTQYF. The chain combines TRBV28 with TRBJ2-3; D perhaps matches TRBD2 (6 bases). Germline CDR1 and CDR2: MDHEN and SYDVKM. The CDR3 covers 17 residues. Trimming took off 4 bases at V and 1 base at J, with 18 bases between the two ends.

The CDR3 loop is CASSSGKTEAFF. CDR3 DNA: TGTGCCAGCAGTTCCGGGAAGACTGAAGCTTTCTTT. The genes are TRBV28 and TRBJ1-1; no clear D gene. V lost 4 bases to trimming and J lost 5 bases, with 8 bases between them. CDR1 and CDR2 from the germline V gene are MDHEN and SYDVKM. The length of the CDR3 is 12 residues. The full variable domain, rest sourced from reference TRBV28 and TRBJ1-1, is DVKVTQSSRYLVKRTGEKVFLECVQDMDHENMFWYRQDPGLGLRLIYFSYDVKMKEKGDIPEGYSVSREKKERFSLILESASTNQTSMYLCASSSGKTEAFFGQGTRLTVV.

The chain uses TRBV7-2 and TRBJ2-7; 9 bases agree with TRBD2. Trimming cost V 0 bases and J 7 bases; bases outside gene matches: 4. Looked up from germline, CDR1 is SGHTA and CDR2 is FQGNSA. This CDR3 contains 14 residues. The CDR3 here is CASSLAALAGEQYF. CDR3 DNA: TGTGCCAGCAGCTTAGCGGCTCTAGCGGGGGAGCAGTACTTC.

The chain links TRBV15 to TRBJ2-1; 8 nucleotides match TRBD2. The CDR3 is 12 amino acids. The junction had 7 bases not matched to a gene; V was cut back by 9 bases and J by 9 bases. Germline V gene sequence: CDR1 LNHNV, CDR2 YYDKDF (reference sequence). The CDR3 reads CATNAGGREQFF. The CDR3 DNA is TGTGCCACGAACGCGGGGGGACGTGAGCAGTTCTTC.

This sequence joins TRBV12-5 and TRBJ1-2, with 7 nucleotides matching TRBD1. J gave up 7 bases and V 9 bases, and 11 bases lay outside the gene matches. Germline lookup yields CDR1 LGHNT and CDR2 FRNRAP. The CDR3 is 13 amino acids. The CDR3 reads CASSRQGEFGYTF. The CDR3 coding sequence is TGTGCTAGCTCCCGACAGGGCGAGTTTGGCTACACCTTC.

The chain uses TRBV3-1 (or the pseudogene TRBV3-2) and TRBJ2-5; 11 bases are shared with TRBD2. V was pared by 5 bases and J by 5 bases, with 16 bases of the junction left unmatched. This CDR3 spans 18 amino acids. Germline CDR1 LGHDT, CDR2 YNNKEL (reference sequence). The CDR3 sequence: CASSSPGTSGGLGETQYF. In nucleotides, the CDR3 is TGTGCCAGCAGCTCCCCGGGCACTAGCGGGGGCCTCGGGGAGACCCAGTACTTC.